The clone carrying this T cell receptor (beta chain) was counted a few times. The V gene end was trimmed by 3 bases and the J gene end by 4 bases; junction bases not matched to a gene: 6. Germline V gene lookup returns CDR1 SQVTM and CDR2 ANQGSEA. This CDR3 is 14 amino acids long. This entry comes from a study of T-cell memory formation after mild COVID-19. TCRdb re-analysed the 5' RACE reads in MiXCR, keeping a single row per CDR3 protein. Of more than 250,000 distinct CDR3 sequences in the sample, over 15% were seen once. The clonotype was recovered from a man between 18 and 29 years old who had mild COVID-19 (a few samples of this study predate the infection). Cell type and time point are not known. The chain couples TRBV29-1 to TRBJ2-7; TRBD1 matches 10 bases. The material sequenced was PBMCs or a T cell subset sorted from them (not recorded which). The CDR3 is CSVDLGTGAYEQYF. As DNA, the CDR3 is TGCAGCGTTGATCTTGGGACAGGGGCATACGAGCAGTACTTC.